Listed below are T cell receptor beta chains from one sample, sequenced in a study of T cells after somatic rescue of genetic block. This table comes from immunoSEQ multiplex PCR, and its TCRdb copy is limited to in-frame clones, with some not included. The table shows about 67,000 clones, with approximately 90% occurring only once. The sequenced sample consisted of peripheral blood mononuclear cells (PBMCs). These receptors were taken from a man between 40 and 49 years old. Both conserved end residues are part of each CDR3. D genes are given only for firm matches. The listing skips clone size in some rows; elsewhere it reads once, few, many or a size class.

j_call: TRBJ2-7; d_call: TRBD1; clone_size: once; v_call: TRBV28; cdr3_aa: CASSRDRGLDEQYF; cdr3_nt: TGTGCCAGCAGTCGCGACAGGGGGCTCGACGAGCAGTACTTC
j_call: TRBJ1-4; d_call: TRBD1; clone_size: NA; v_call: TRBV6-5; cdr3_aa: CASRDRGDEKLFF; cdr3_nt: TGTGCCAGCAGAGACAGGGGGGACGAAAAACTGTTTTTT
j_call: TRBJ1-5; d_call: NA; clone_size: NA; v_call: TRBV19; cdr3_aa: CASSSIRYVNQPQHF; cdr3_nt: TGTGCCAGTAGTTCTATCCGGTACGTTAATCAGCCCCAGCATTTT
j_call: TRBJ2-7; d_call: NA; clone_size: NA; v_call: TRBV5-4; cdr3_aa: CASSPGRPYYEQYF; cdr3_nt: TGTGCCAGCTCCCCTGGTCGTCCCTACTACGAGCAGTACTTC
j_call: TRBJ1-2; d_call: NA; clone_size: NA; v_call: TRBV9; cdr3_aa: CASSVLTYGYTF; cdr3_nt: TGTGCCAGCAGCGTATTGACGTATGGCTACACCTTC
j_call: TRBJ1-4; d_call: NA; clone_size: NA; v_call: TRBV9; cdr3_aa: CASSVESERDEKLFF; cdr3_nt: TGTGCCAGCAGCGTAGAGTCGGAACGGGATGAAAAACTGTTTTTT
j_call: TRBJ2-1; d_call: NA; clone_size: NA; v_call: TRBV4-3; cdr3_aa: CASSQENGGGYNEQFF; cdr3_nt: TGCGCCAGCAGCCAAGAAAACGGTGGCGGGTACAATGAGCAGTTCTTC
j_call: TRBJ1-1; d_call: NA; clone_size: NA; v_call: TRBV11-3; cdr3_aa: CASSLVFWPDMNTEAFF; cdr3_nt: NA
j_call: TRBJ2-1; d_call: TRBD2; clone_size: NA; v_call: TRBV11-2; cdr3_aa: CASSLSPSGNEQFF; cdr3_nt: TGTGCCAGCAGCTTATCCCCTAGCGGGAATGAGCAGTTCTTC
j_call: TRBJ2-1; d_call: NA; clone_size: NA; v_call: TRBV15; cdr3_aa: CATSRDPGQEQFF; cdr3_nt: TGTGCCACCAGCAGAGATCCCGGTCAAGAACAGTTCTTC
j_call: TRBJ2-5; d_call: NA; clone_size: NA; v_call: TRBV5-1; cdr3_aa: CASSLAGGSETQYF; cdr3_nt: TGCGCCAGCAGCTTGGCCGGGGGATCGGAGACCCAGTACTTC
j_call: TRBJ1-4; d_call: TRBD1; clone_size: NA; v_call: TRBV5-1; cdr3_aa: CASSLASGTANEKLFF; cdr3_nt: TGCGCCAGCAGCTTGGCCTCCGGGACAGCTAATGAAAAACTGTTTTTT
j_call: TRBJ2-7; d_call: TRBD2; clone_size: NA; v_call: TRBV5-1; cdr3_aa: CASSYGTSGAVEQYF; cdr3_nt: TGCGCCAGCAGCTACGGGACTAGCGGGGCCGTAGAGCAGTACTTC
j_call: TRBJ2-3; d_call: NA; clone_size: NA; v_call: TRBV11-3; cdr3_aa: CASSWGWGTDTQYF; cdr3_nt: TGTGCCAGCTCATGGGGATGGGGCACAGATACGCAGTATTTT
j_call: TRBJ1-4; d_call: NA; clone_size: NA; v_call: TRBV2; cdr3_aa: CASSEFEKLFF; cdr3_nt: TGTGCCAGCAGTGAATTTGAAAAACTGTTTTTT
j_call: TRBJ2-1; d_call: NA; clone_size: NA; v_call: TRBV27; cdr3_aa: CASSLPPGPPYNEQFF; cdr3_nt: TGTGCCAGCAGTTTACCCCCAGGGCCCCCCTACAATGAGCAGTTCTTC
j_call: TRBJ1-3; d_call: NA; clone_size: once; v_call: TRBV30; cdr3_aa: CAWTRGASGNTIYF; cdr3_nt: TGTGCCTGGACCAGGGGCGCGAGTGGAAACACCATATATTTT
j_call: TRBJ2-3; d_call: TRBD1; clone_size: NA; v_call: TRBV10-2; cdr3_aa: CASSGGDRIGSDTQYF; cdr3_nt: TGCGCCAGCAGTGGAGGGGACAGGATCGGTTCAGATACGCAGTATTTT
j_call: TRBJ2-1; d_call: NA; clone_size: NA; v_call: TRBV6-1; cdr3_aa: CASSEAVFWNGEQFF; cdr3_nt: TGTGCCAGCAGTGAGGCTGTGTTTTGGAACGGTGAGCAGTTCTTC
j_call: TRBJ2-2; d_call: NA; clone_size: NA; v_call: TRBV7-3; cdr3_aa: CASSSTQQGTGELFF; cdr3_nt: TGTGCCAGCAGCTCGACCCAGCAGGGGACCGGGGAGCTGTTTTTT
j_call: TRBJ2-7; d_call: NA; clone_size: NA; v_call: TRBV7-2; cdr3_aa: CASSAQGYEQYF; cdr3_nt: TGTGCCAGCAGCGCACAGGGCTACGAGCAGTACTTC
j_call: TRBJ2-2; d_call: TRBD1; clone_size: NA; v_call: TRBV6-1; cdr3_aa: CASRRDRANTGELFF; cdr3_nt: TGTGCCAGCAGAAGGGACAGGGCGAACACCGGGGAGCTGTTTTTT
j_call: TRBJ2-7; d_call: NA; clone_size: NA; v_call: TRBV7-9; cdr3_aa: CASSREAGSYEQYF; cdr3_nt: TGTGCCAGCAGCCGAGAAGCTGGATCCTACGAGCAGTACTTC
j_call: TRBJ2-6; d_call: TRBD2; clone_size: NA; v_call: TRBV5-4; cdr3_aa: CASSPWGGRTSGANVLTF; cdr3_nt: TGTGCCAGCAGTCCCTGGGGGGGACGGACATCAGGGGCCAACGTCCTGACTTTC
j_call: TRBJ2-5; d_call: NA; clone_size: NA; v_call: TRBV7-7; cdr3_aa: CASSPGQQETQYF; cdr3_nt: TGTGCTAGCAGCCCTGGGCAACAAGAGACCCAGTACTTC
j_call: TRBJ1-3; d_call: NA; clone_size: once; v_call: TRBV11-2; cdr3_aa: CASQGPGNTIYF; cdr3_nt: TGTGCCAGTCAGGGACCTGGAAACACCATATATTTT
j_call: TRBJ2-5; d_call: NA; clone_size: NA; v_call: TRBV18; cdr3_aa: CASSRQEVTQYF; cdr3_nt: TGTGCCAGCTCACGCCAGGAGGTGACCCAGTACTTC
j_call: TRBJ2-7; d_call: NA; clone_size: NA; v_call: TRBV2; cdr3_aa: CASSDGQSYEQYF; cdr3_nt: TGTGCCAGCAGTGATGGCCAATCCTACGAGCAGTACTTC
j_call: TRBJ2-5; d_call: NA; clone_size: NA; v_call: TRBV2; cdr3_aa: CASSVGTVQETQYF; cdr3_nt: TGTGCCAGCAGTGTTGGGACGGTTCAAGAGACCCAGTACTTC
j_call: TRBJ2-7; d_call: NA; clone_size: NA; v_call: TRBV11-2; cdr3_aa: CASSRTPTTAYEQYF; cdr3_nt: TGTGCCAGCAGCCGGACCCCCACCACGGCCTACGAGCAGTACTTC
j_call: TRBJ1-1; d_call: NA; clone_size: NA; v_call: TRBV14; cdr3_aa: CASSPIPNTEAFF; cdr3_nt: TGTGCCAGCAGTCCGATACCGAACACTGAAGCTTTCTTT
j_call: TRBJ1-1; d_call: TRBD1; clone_size: NA; v_call: TRBV9; cdr3_aa: CASSVGDSPVLPEAFF; cdr3_nt: TGTGCCAGCAGCGTAGGGGACAGTCCTGTCCTCCCGGAAGCTTTCTTT
j_call: TRBJ2-3; d_call: NA; clone_size: once; v_call: TRBV19; cdr3_aa: CASRATDTQYF; cdr3_nt: TGTGCCAGTAGGGCCACAGATACGCAGTATTTT
j_call: TRBJ2-7; d_call: TRBD1; clone_size: NA; v_call: TRBV25-1; cdr3_aa: CASSDRGQTYEQYF; cdr3_nt: TGTGCCAGCAGTGATCGGGGACAGACCTACGAGCAGTACTTC
j_call: TRBJ1-1; d_call: NA; clone_size: few; v_call: TRBV10-3; cdr3_aa: CAISAPNTEAFF; cdr3_nt: TGTGCCATCAGTGCCCCGAACACTGAAGCTTTCTTT
j_call: TRBJ2-7; d_call: TRBD1; clone_size: NA; v_call: TRBV5-1; cdr3_aa: CASSTRTGPYEQYF; cdr3_nt: TGCGCCAGCAGCACCCGGACAGGGCCCTACGAGCAGTACTTC
j_call: TRBJ2-2; d_call: NA; clone_size: NA; v_call: TRBV7-2; cdr3_aa: CASSSDTGELFF; cdr3_nt: TGTGCCAGCAGCTCTGACACCGGGGAGCTGTTTTTT
j_call: TRBJ2-1; d_call: NA; clone_size: NA; v_call: TRBV9; cdr3_aa: CASRGGSHNEQFF; cdr3_nt: TGTGCCAGCAGAGGGGGAAGTCACAATGAGCAGTTCTTC
j_call: TRBJ2-7; d_call: TRBD1; clone_size: NA; v_call: TRBV7-4; cdr3_aa: CASSLGQVIYEQYF; cdr3_nt: TGTGCCAGCAGTTTAGGACAGGTTATCTACGAGCAGTACTTC
j_call: TRBJ2-1; d_call: TRBD2; clone_size: NA; v_call: TRBV28; cdr3_aa: CASSSETSGYNEQFF; cdr3_nt: TGTGCCAGCAGTTCCGAGACTAGCGGTTACAATGAGCAGTTCTTC
j_call: TRBJ2-2; d_call: TRBD2; clone_size: NA; v_call: TRBV11-3; cdr3_aa: CASSLAGGVTGELFF; cdr3_nt: TGTGCCAGCAGCTTGGCGGGGGGTGTTACCGGGGAGCTGTTTTTT
j_call: TRBJ1-1; d_call: NA; clone_size: NA; v_call: TRBV15; cdr3_aa: CATSRDVRAGMNTEAFF; cdr3_nt: TGTGCCACCAGCAGAGATGTCAGGGCGGGGATGAACACTGAAGCTTTCTTT
j_call: TRBJ2-5; d_call: TRBD2; clone_size: NA; v_call: TRBV30; cdr3_aa: CAWSVRGGETQYF; cdr3_nt: TGTGCCTGGAGTGTAAGGGGAGGGGAGACCCAGTACTTC
j_call: TRBJ2-5; d_call: NA; clone_size: NA; v_call: TRBV9; cdr3_aa: CASSVLGQQETQYF; cdr3_nt: TGTGCCAGCAGCGTACTCGGACAGCAAGAGACCCAGTACTTC
j_call: TRBJ2-1; d_call: NA; clone_size: NA; v_call: TRBV19; cdr3_aa: CASSARASEQFF; cdr3_nt: TGTGCCAGTAGTGCAAGGGCGAGTGAGCAGTTCTTC
j_call: TRBJ2-7; d_call: NA; clone_size: few; v_call: TRBV9; cdr3_aa: CASSVEAGSWWEQYF; cdr3_nt: TGTGCCAGCAGCGTAGAGGCAGGGAGTTGGTGGGAGCAGTACTTC
j_call: TRBJ2-1; d_call: TRBD2; clone_size: NA; v_call: TRBV10-1; cdr3_aa: CASSPRLAGGMNEQFF; cdr3_nt: TGCGCCAGCAGTCCCCGACTAGCGGGAGGGATGAATGAGCAGTTCTTC
j_call: TRBJ2-2; d_call: NA; clone_size: NA; v_call: TRBV2; cdr3_aa: CASSEYFTPTGELFF; cdr3_nt: TGTGCCAGCAGTGAATACTTTACACCCACCGGGGAGCTGTTTTTT
j_call: TRBJ1-2; d_call: NA; clone_size: NA; v_call: TRBV30; cdr3_aa: CAWSTPREQWDYGYTF; cdr3_nt: TGTGCCTGGAGCACCCCCCGGGAACAATGGGACTATGGCTACACCTTC
j_call: TRBJ2-1; d_call: TRBD1; clone_size: NA; v_call: TRBV6-4; cdr3_aa: CASSPTGQGGNEQFF; cdr3_nt: TGTGCCAGCAGTCCGACGGGACAGGGGGGCAATGAGCAGTTCTTC
j_call: TRBJ1-5; d_call: NA; clone_size: NA; v_call: TRBV28; cdr3_aa: CASSLGRFGNQPQHF; cdr3_nt: TGTGCCAGCTCTTTAGGGCGGTTTGGCAATCAGCCCCAGCATTTT
j_call: TRBJ1-6; d_call: NA; clone_size: NA; v_call: TRBV2; cdr3_aa: CASRLFQSSYNSPLHF; cdr3_nt: TGTGCCAGCAGGCTTTTTCAGAGCTCCTATAATTCACCCCTCCACTTT
j_call: TRBJ2-1; d_call: NA; clone_size: NA; v_call: TRBV19; cdr3_aa: CASSFMGLDNEQFF; cdr3_nt: TGTGCCAGTAGTTTCATGGGGCTAGACAATGAGCAGTTCTTC
j_call: TRBJ2-2; d_call: NA; clone_size: once; v_call: TRBV18; cdr3_aa: CASSPMIRANTGELFF; cdr3_nt: TGTGCCAGCTCACCAATGATACGCGCGAACACCGGGGAGCTGTTTTTT
j_call: TRBJ1-1; d_call: NA; clone_size: NA; v_call: TRBV2; cdr3_aa: CATVGEGTEAFF; cdr3_nt: TGTGCCACCGTGGGGGAAGGGACTGAAGCTTTCTTT
j_call: TRBJ2-1; d_call: NA; clone_size: once; v_call: TRBV29-1; cdr3_aa: CSVEDRSEQFF; cdr3_nt: TGCAGCGTTGAAGATAGGAGTGAGCAGTTCTTC
j_call: TRBJ2-2; d_call: NA; clone_size: NA; v_call: TRBV19; cdr3_aa: CASNIAVDVGTGELFF; cdr3_nt: TGTGCCAGTAATATTGCGGTAGATGTCGGGACCGGGGAGCTGTTTTTT
j_call: TRBJ1-1; d_call: TRBD1; clone_size: NA; v_call: TRBV13; cdr3_aa: CASSLEDRGLRAFF; cdr3_nt: TGTGCCAGCAGCTTAGAGGACAGGGGGCTGAGAGCTTTCTTT